The clone carrying this T cell receptor (beta chain) was counted many times. In germline, CDR1 is MNHNS, CDR2 SASEGT. The CDR3 length is 16 residues. J gave up 8 bases and V 5 bases, and 8 bases lay outside the gene matches. Stated time point: newly diagnosed GD, antithyroid drugs for less than 3 months. RNA extracted from PBMCs served as the sequencing template. The data were obtained in a study of regulatory T cells in long-lasting Graves disease. Construction of the TCR beta libraries employed iRepertoire HTBI primers in conjunction with Arm-PCR of CDR3 regions. TCRdb called the multiplex PCR reads again in MiXCR, with one record for every CDR3 protein. The repertoire holds approximately 540,000 distinct CDR3 sequences, with approximately 12% as singletons. The same data also contributed to another study, on T cells in Graves' hyperthyroidism and ophthalmopathy.

The rearrangement joins TRBV6-1 to TRBJ2-1, with 14 positions matching TRBD2. The specimen comprised peripheral blood mononuclear cells (PBMCs), sampled at new diagnosis, from a patient treated with antithyroid drugs. The receptor's source is a woman under 40 with Graves disease. The CDR3 reads CASSRGLAGGRDEQFF. The CDR3 DNA is TGTGCCAGCAGTCGCGGACTAGCGGGAGGTAGGGATGAGCAGTTCTTC.